This entry lists 26 T cell receptor beta chains sequenced from one sample in a study of blood T cell repertoires in COVID-19. Produced via immunoSEQ multiplex PCR; TCRdb's table is partial and in-frame only. The table includes some 250,000 clones, around 80% detected once. The sample comprised peripheral blood. These receptors all come from a man aged 55 to 70 with acute or convalescent COVID-19.

The chain uses TRBV7-6 and TRBJ1-1; 8 positions match TRBD1. CDR3 length: 16 amino acids. V was clipped by 5 bases and J by 1 base; unmatched bases: 9. CDR1 and CDR2 (germline): SGHVS, FNYEAQ. The CDR3 loop reads CASSLSTGTGNTEAFF. CDR3 nucleotides: TGTGCCAGCAGCCTAAGCACCGGGACAGGGAACACTGAAGCTTTCTTT.

This clone showed up just a few times. This rearrangement joins TRBV6-5 to TRBJ1-6, with a possible D match to TRBD1 (5 bases). The V gene's germline CDR1 is MNHEY and CDR2 SVGAGI. The length of the CDR3 is 15 residues. V lost 0 bases, J lost 5 bases, and 8 bases lay in between. The CDR3 DNA is TGTGCCAGCAGTTACTCGGGGGGGGATAATTCACCCCTCCACTTT. It yields the protein CASSYSGGDNSPLHF.

The rearrangement uses TRBV6-5 and TRBJ2-1; 7 bases line up with TRBD1. The CDR3 covers 13 residues. The junction had 7 bases not matched to a gene; V was cut back by 10 bases and J by 4 bases. Germline CDR1 is MNHEY and CDR2 is SVGAGI. The CDR3 loop is CATHGTEYNEQFF. DNA of the CDR3: TGTGCCACCCATGGGACAGAGTACAATGAGCAGTTCTTC.

The V call is TRBV28, the J call TRBJ2-4; D remains unclear. CDR1 and CDR2 from the germline V gene are MDHEN and SYDVKM. With 6 bases removed from V and 1 base from J, the gap between germline ends came to 13 bases. There are 15 residues in the CDR3. The CDR3 sequence: CASSPTSRAKNIQYF. The CDR3 nucleotides read TGTGCCAGCAGCCCTACCTCTAGGGCCAAAAACATTCAGTACTTC.

The J gene is TRBJ2-5, the V gene TRBV10-3, with D tentatively TRBD2 (6 bases). Trimming took 10 bases from V and 4 from J, leaving 13 bases between them. The germline V gene encodes CDR1 ENHRY and CDR2 SYGVKD. CDR3 length: 12 residues. CDR3 DNA: TGTGCCACCACAAGGGGAGGAGAGACCCAGTACTTC. As protein: CATTRGGETQYF.

The chain uses TRBV6-4 and TRBJ2-1, with no clear D. V lost 3 bases and J 12 bases, leaving 6 bases between the germline ends. There are 10 residues in the CDR3. Germline V gene sequence: CDR1 MRHNA, CDR2 SNTAGT. The chain's CDR3 is CASSELGQFF. The CDR3 DNA follows: TGTGCCAGCAGTGAGCTCGGGCAGTTCTTC.

The genes are TRBV4-1 and TRBJ2-7; a weak D match, TRBD2 (5 bases). Trimming cost V 0 bases and J 4 bases, with 13 bases left between them. This CDR3 contains 15 residues. CDR1 is MGHRA and CDR2 is YSYEKL in the germline V gene. The CDR3 DNA sequence: TGCGCCAGCAGCCAAGATCATCGGGATCTGTACGAGCAGTACTTC. This codes for CASSQDHRDLYEQYF.

The chain combines TRBV19 with TRBJ1-2; 9 nucleotides align to TRBD1. The CDR3 covers 13 residues. J lost 3 bases, V lost 7 bases, and 3 bases had no gene match. Germline CDR1 is LNHDA and CDR2 is SQIVND (reference sequence). In nucleotides, the CDR3 is TGTGCCAGTACGTGGACAGGGGACTATGGCTACACCTTC. Protein product: CASTWTGDYGYTF.

The V call is TRBV11-3, the J call TRBJ2-7; tentatively, D is TRBD1 (6 bases). Germline V gene data show CDR1 as SGHNT and CDR2 as YENEEA. V shed 5 bases and J shed 3 bases, with 11 bases lying between them. The CDR3 contains 13 residues. The CDR3 DNA follows: TGTGCCAGCAGCCGTGGACAGAACTACGAGCAGTACTTC. Protein: CASSRGQNYEQYF.

The chain has TRBV27 and TRBJ2-7; 15 nucleotides agree with TRBD2. The germline CDR1 and CDR2 sequences are MNHEY and SMNVEV (reference sequence). The CDR3 is made up of 21 amino acids. V trimming: 0 bases; J trimming: 8 bases; junction bases outside the gene matches: 20. The CDR3 nucleotides read TGTGCCAGCAGTTTATCGTCAGGGGGAGGGCCCTCCGGGACTAGCGGGAGGAAGCAGTACTTC. Residues: CASSLSSGGGPSGTSGRKQYF.

This chain joins TRBV3-1 (or the pseudogene TRBV3-2) and TRBJ2-7; TRBD2 matches 9 bases. The V segment lost 8 bases and the J segment 0 bases; nucleotides outside the gene matches: 8. Germline CDR1 is LGHDT and CDR2 is YNNKEL (reference sequence). The CDR3 covers 15 residues. The CDR3 region is CASGLRGGGSYEQYF. CDR3 nucleotide sequence: TGTGCCAGCGGACTGCGGGGGGGCGGCTCCTACGAGCAGTACTTC.

The chain links TRBV5-1 to TRBJ2-6, with D possibly TRBD1 on 6 matching bases. This CDR3 comprises 17 residues. Germline V lookup: CDR1 SGHRS, CDR2 YFSETQ. The germline V and J ends were trimmed by 0 bases and 2 bases, with 12 bases remaining between them. CDR3 residues: CASSLATGWTGANVLTF. DNA of the CDR3: TGCGCCAGCAGCTTGGCCACAGGGTGGACTGGGGCCAACGTCCTGACTTTC.

The chain recombines TRBV2 with TRBJ1-1, with D possibly matching TRBD1 (6 bases). Trimming removed 10 bases from V and 8 bases from J, with 14 bases in between. Looked up from germline, CDR1 is SNHLY and CDR2 is FYNNEI. This CDR3 has 11 residues. DNA of the CDR3: TGTGCCACACAGGGTGTTCGAGAAGCTTTCTTT. Amino acids: CATQGVREAFF.

The genes are TRBV6-2 or TRBV6-3 and TRBJ1-5; tentatively, D is TRBD1 (5 bases). This CDR3 is built from 15 residues. Per germline, CDR1 MNHEY and CDR2 SVGEGT. Trimming left V 5 bases short and J 2 bases short, with 13 bases between. CDR3 residues: CASSQGRAGNQPQHF. The CDR3 DNA is TGTGCCAGCAGTCAGGGTCGGGCGGGCAATCAGCCCCAGCATTTT.

V gene TRBV7-9 combines with J gene TRBJ2-3; 8 bases map to TRBD1. V lost 5 bases to trimming and J lost 4 bases; unmatched junction nucleotides: 8. The CDR3 is made up of 15 amino acids. The germline CDR1 and CDR2 sequences are SEHNR and FQNEAQ (reference sequence). The CDR3 reads CASSESRGLSDTQYF. The CDR3 nucleotides read TGTGCCAGCAGCGAGTCCAGGGGGCTATCAGATACGCAGTATTTT.

The J gene is TRBJ2-5, the V gene TRBV15, with 7 bases aligning to TRBD2. Germline CDR1 reads LNHNV; CDR2 reads YYDKDF (reference sequence). This CDR3 region has 14 residues. Trimming took 5 bases from V and 4 from J; bases not matched to a gene: 7. CDR3 region: CATSPGGSRETQYF. Written as DNA, the CDR3 is TGTGCCACCAGCCCCGGGGGGTCCCGAGAGACCCAGTACTTC.

J is TRBJ2-3 and V is TRBV11-2, with 11 nucleotides matching TRBD2. This CDR3 has 16 residues. V was clipped by 1 base and J by 8 bases; unmatched bases: 8. Germline V gene data show CDR1 as SGHAT and CDR2 as FQNNGV. The CDR3 loop is CASSLVASGGSLTQYF. The CDR3 DNA is TGTGCCAGCAGCTTAGTGGCTAGCGGGGGGTCCCTTACGCAGTATTTT.

As concerns this clone: The same CDR3 can be traced to other DNA sequences in this sample. The rearrangement uses TRBV18 and TRBJ1-1; 7 bases are shared with TRBD1. V shed 3 bases, J shed 5 bases, and the junction held 9 bases outside the gene matches. The CDR3 is made up of 15 amino acids. The germline V gene has CDR1 KGHSH and CDR2 LQKENI. The CDR3 bases are TGTGCCAGCTCACCGGAGGCAGGGGGGCGAACTGAAGCTTTCTTT. The encoded protein is CASSPEAGGRTEAFF.

The chain uses TRBV5-6 and TRBJ1-3; 7 nucleotides agree with TRBD1. This CDR3 contains 15 residues. CDR1 and CDR2 (germline): SGHDT, YYEEEE. Germline trimming cut 5 bases from V and 2 bases from J; bases unmatched to any gene: 7. The CDR3 reads CASSSPGGTGNTIYF. The CDR3 DNA is TGTGCCAGCAGTTCCCCAGGGGGGACTGGAAACACCATATATTTT.

The V call is TRBV5-1, the J call TRBJ1-4, with D possibly being TRBD1 (5 bases). Trimming took off 0 bases at V and 5 bases at J, with 8 bases between the two ends. CDR3 length: 14 amino acids. Per the germline V gene, CDR1 is SGHRS and CDR2 is YFSETQ. The CDR3, as DNA: TGCGCCAGCAGCTTGGGTGCAGGGAATGAAAAACTGTTTTTT. Protein: CASSLGAGNEKLFF.

The chain has TRBV4-2 and TRBJ1-1; D is possibly TRBD1 (6 bases). Trimming left V 4 bases short and J 8 bases short, with 11 bases between. Per germline, CDR1 LGHNA and CDR2 YNFKEQ. The CDR3 consists of 12 residues. The CDR3 DNA sequence: TGTGCCAGCAGCCGCCCCGGGACAGAAGCTTTCTTT. This gives the protein CASSRPGTEAFF.

V usage is TRBV2 and J usage is TRBJ1-5; tentatively, D is TRBD1 (5 bases). Germline values: CDR1 SNHLY, CDR2 FYNNEI. The V end lost 6 bases, the J end lost 6 bases, and 21 bases lay between the germline ends. The CDR3 runs to 16 residues. The CDR3 sequence: CASRGYTGWGGQPQHF. Written as DNA, the CDR3 is TGTGCCAGCAGGGGTTACACCGGGTGGGGGGGTCAGCCCCAGCATTTT.

The sample holds a few counts of this clone. The genes are TRBV5-6 and TRBJ1-3; the match to TRBD1 covers 8 bases. V lost 4 bases and J lost 8; bases outside the gene matches: 2. The CDR3 spans 12 residues. CDR1 is SGHDT, CDR2 YYEEEE, per germline. The CDR3 bases are TGTGCCAGCAGCGGGACAGGTGACACCATATATTTT. The encoded protein is CASSGTGDTIYF. Complete variable domain (other parts from reference TRBV5-6 and TRBJ1-3): DAGVTQSPTHLIKTRGQQVTLRCSPKSGHDTVSWYQQALGQGPQFIFQYYEEEERQRGNFPDRFSGHQFPNYSSELNVNALLLGDSALYLCASSGTGDTIYFGEGSWLTVV.

The chain links TRBV19 to TRBJ1-4, with 8 bases fitting TRBD1. The trim removed 10 bases at V and 4 bases at J, leaving 8 bases unmatched. Per the germline V gene, CDR1 is LNHDA and CDR2 is SQIVND (reference sequence). The CDR3 totals 14 residues. This chain's CDR3 is CATTGGNFNEKLFF. CDR3 bases: TGTGCCACAACAGGGGGGAACTTTAATGAAAAACTGTTTTTT.

The chain is built from TRBV6-5 and TRBJ2-1; 11 bases map to TRBD2. V lost 7 bases to trimming and J lost 7 bases; unmatched junction nucleotides: 6. CDR3 length: 14 residues. CDR1 is MNHEY, CDR2 SVGAGI, per germline. The CDR3 bases are TGTGCCAGCAACGTAGCGGGGGGGCCGAATGAGCAGTTCTTC. This encodes CASNVAGGPNEQFF.

A remark on this clone: Other DNA sequences within the sample encode an identical CDR3. The gene calls are TRBV6-5 and TRBJ2-1, with 10 bases that match TRBD2. This CDR3 has 15 amino acids. V was pared by 6 bases and J by 1 base, with 3 bases of the junction left unmatched. From germline, CDR1 is MNHEY and CDR2 SVGAGI. The CDR3 sequence is CASSLTSGSYNEQFF. DNA for the CDR3: TGTGCCAGCAGCTTGACTAGCGGGTCCTACAATGAGCAGTTCTTC.